The 9 T cell receptor beta chains presented below share a single source sample, sequenced in a study of T cell responses to AZD1222 COVID-19 vaccine. Assay: immunoSEQ multiplex PCR; the TCRdb copy retains only in-frame clones and omits some. The sample records roughly 160,000 clones, roughly 90% being singletons. This sample comprised peripheral blood, obtained on day 0 of AZD1222 vaccination. These receptors all come from an adult in good health.

A single count supports this clone. Written as DNA, the CDR3 is TGTGCCAGCAGTGAAAATCCCGGGGGAGAAGCTTTCTTT. As protein: CASSENPGGEAFF. This rearrangement joins TRBV25-1 to TRBJ1-1; D is perhaps TRBD1 (5 bases). The CDR3 extends over 13 amino acids. Trimming left V 2 bases short and J 8 bases short, with 12 bases between. Germline V gene data show CDR1 as MGHDK and CDR2 as SYGVNS.

The genes are TRBV6-5 and TRBJ1-1; D remains unclear. Trimming stripped 7 bases from V and 0 bases from J, with 12 bases between. CDR1 is MNHEY, CDR2 SVGAGI, per germline. The CDR3 runs 14 residues. This CDR3 is CASTEHLLNTEAFF. The CDR3, as DNA: TGTGCCAGCACCGAACACCTACTGAACACTGAAGCTTTCTTT.

The chain is built from TRBV12-5 and TRBJ2-5, with TRBD2 identical over 12 bases. The length of the CDR3 is 20 residues. The V gene end was trimmed by 0 bases and the J gene end by 2 bases; junction bases not matched to a gene: 13. Germline V gene data show CDR1 as LGHNT and CDR2 as FRNRAP. CDR3 residues: CASGLVQGLAGRASQETQYF. In DNA, the CDR3 is TGTGCTAGTGGTTTGGTACAAGGACTAGCGGGACGGGCTTCACAAGAGACCCAGTACTTC.

The table lists this clone with a few counts. J is TRBJ1-5 and V is TRBV7-4; TRBD1 matches at 7 bases. The length of the CDR3 is 14 residues. Trimming at V came to 4 bases and at J to 3 bases, leaving 3 bases not matched to a gene. Germline CDR1 reads SGHVT; CDR2 reads SQSDAQ. The CDR3 sequence: CASSSGGTNQPQHF. The CDR3 DNA reads TGTGCCAGCAGCTCAGGGGGGACCAATCAGCCCCAGCATTTT.

V usage is TRBV5-4 and J usage is TRBJ1-1; D is unclear. V was pared by 4 bases and J by 1 base, with 11 bases between. The CDR3 runs 14 residues. Germline V gene lookup returns CDR1 SGHNT and CDR2 YYREEE (reference sequence). CDR3 sequence reads: CASSGDLRNTEAFF. As DNA, the CDR3 is TGTGCCAGCAGCGGGGATTTGAGGAACACTGAAGCTTTCTTT. Variable domain in full (rest from reference TRBV5-4 and TRBJ1-1): ETGVTQSPTHLIKTRGQQVTLRCSSQSGHNTVSWYQQALGQGPQFIFQYYREEENGRGNFPPRFSGLQFPNYSSELNVNALELDDSALYLCASSGDLRNTEAFFGQGTRLTVV.

This chain joins TRBV10-2 and TRBJ2-5, with 7 bases fitting TRBD1. Germline assignment: CDR1 WSHSY and CDR2 SAAADI. J gave up 3 bases and V 7 bases, and 5 bases lay outside the gene matches. This CDR3 is 13 amino acids long. The CDR3 DNA reads TGCGCCAGCAACCAAGGGGGCGAAGAGACCCAGTACTTC. Its protein is CASNQGGEETQYF.

The gene calls are TRBV24-1 and TRBJ1-3; D gene ambiguous. The length of the CDR3 is 15 residues. Germline assignment: CDR1 KGHDR and CDR2 SFDVKD. V was cut by 4 bases and J by 2 bases, with 11 bases left in between. CDR3 nucleotide sequence: TGTGCCACCAGTGACCCCCAGGTTCCTGGAAACACCATATATTTT. Translation: CATSDPQVPGNTIYF.

The chain couples TRBV28 to TRBJ1-2; perhaps TRBD1 as D (6 bases). Trimming removed 4 bases at V and 4 bases at J, with 10 bases between. The CDR3 consists of 13 residues. The germline V gene encodes CDR1 MDHEN and CDR2 SYDVKM. For the CDR3, the DNA is TGTGCCAGCAGTTGGGGGACACGCTATGGCTACACCTTC. Translated: CASSWGTRYGYTF.

This sequence joins TRBV27 and TRBJ1-4; 7 bases align to TRBD1. Germline-derived CDR1 and CDR2 are MNHEY and SMNVEV (reference sequence). The J segment lost 6 bases and the V segment lost 6 bases, leaving 7 bases of the junction unmatched. This CDR3 region has 14 residues. The CDR3 bases are TGTGCCAGCAGCCTGGACAGGATAGATGAAAAACTGTTTTTT. Translating gives CASSLDRIDEKLFF.